This record concerns one T cell receptor (beta chain) sequence. Its cognate antigen is unknown. These data are taken from a study of shared clonotypes between healthy human individuals. Overall study findings and caveats: Sampling covered blood only; tissue repertoires likely differ.

Replicate PCRs from sorted subsets contained approximately 200 ng DNA, which is some 30,000 T cell genomes. Clones were read by immunoSEQ multiplex PCR, and TCRdb kept only the in-frame ones, dropping some. The profile shows more than 2,000,000 clones, 93% of them singletons. The healthy adult donors were HIV-negative and reported no recent acute infections or vaccinations. Adult Caucasians living in Nashville, Tennessee made up all of the donors. Germline CDR1 and CDR2: SGHKS and YYEKEE (reference sequence). V was pared by 1 base and J by 8 bases, with 12 bases between. The CDR3 spans 14 residues. The sequencing sample was made of naive CD4+ T cells from PBMCs. The subset: CD45RA+ positively selected. The receptor was derived from a man between 18 and 29 years old in good health. Some clones in this sample may be carry-over from other donors' samples. This chain connects TRBV5-5 to TRBJ2-2; D is possibly TRBD1 or TRBD2 (5 bases each). The CDR3 sequence: CASSLTGAIGELFF. Written as DNA, the CDR3 is TGTGCCAGCAGCTTGACCGGGGCCATTGGGGAGCTGTTTTTT.